The rows below give T cell receptor beta chains drawn from one sample of a study of cytomegalovirus exposure and HLA in healthy donors. This table comes from immunoSEQ multiplex PCR, and its TCRdb copy is limited to in-frame clones, with some not included. The data contain around 200,000 clones, about 80% of them singletons. Sequencing used PBMCs. The receptors were gathered from a woman aged 55-70 years in good health and CMV-seropositive. Both conserved end residues are part of each CDR3. The order of the fields is J gene, D gene, V gene, clone size, CDR3 DNA, CDR3 protein. D genes are given only for firm matches. Not every row has a clone size; where given, it reads once, few, many or a size class.

TRBJ2-7	.	TRBV19	.	TGTGCCAGTAGTATAGATTACAGAGTCTACGAGCAGTACTTC	CASSIDYRVYEQYF
TRBJ1-3	.	TRBV10-2	.	TGCGCCAGCAAGGTGGGGGGTAACACCATATATTTT	CASKVGGNTIYF
TRBJ1-1	.	TRBV7-2	.	TGTGCCAGCAGTTGGGCCTTCCTGAACACTGAAGCTTTCTTT	CASSWAFLNTEAFF
TRBJ1-5	TRBD1	TRBV28	.	TGTGCCAGCAGGTATGACAGGGGGCTAGGTAGCAATCAGCCCCAGCATTTT	CASRYDRGLGSNQPQHF
TRBJ2-7	TRBD1	TRBV5-1	few	TGCGCCAGCAGCGCTACAGGGGCTGTCTCCTACGAGCAGTACTTC	CASSATGAVSYEQYF
TRBJ1-2	.	TRBV6-1	.	TGTGCCAGCAGTGGGCACTACTATGGCCACACCTTC	CASSGHYYGHTF
TRBJ1-2	.	TRBV5-1	.	TGCGCCAGCAGCCTGAACGGGGGACATGGCTACACCTTC	CASSLNGGHGYTF
TRBJ2-7	TRBD1	TRBV5-1	.	TGCGCCAGCAGCTCCAGGGGGCAATACGAGCAGTACTTC	CASSSRGQYEQYF
TRBJ2-7	TRBD2	TRBV25-1	once	TGTGCCAGCAGTGAATATAGGGACTACAGCGAGCAGTACTTC	CASSEYRDYSEQYF
TRBJ2-3	TRBD2	TRBV5-1	.	TGCGCCAGCAGTTCTAGCGGGAGTGTTACAGATACGCAGTATTTT	CASSSSGSVTDTQYF
TRBJ1-5	.	TRBV6-5	.	TGTGCCAGCAGCCGGACATCGAGCAATCAGCCCCAGCATTTT	CASSRTSSNQPQHF
TRBJ2-2	TRBD2	TRBV30	.	TGTGCCTGGAGGCGGGAGGGCGTCACCGGGGAGCTGTTTTTT	CAWRREGVTGELFF
TRBJ1-2	TRBD1	TRBV7-2	.	TGTGCCAGCAGCCAAACCAGGGGGCGGGGCTACACCTTC	CASSQTRGRGYTF
TRBJ1-6	TRBD1	TRBV2	.	TGTGCCAGCGACCGGGACAGAACTAATTCACCCCTCCACTTT	CASDRDRTNSPLHF
TRBJ1-2	.	TRBV6-5	few	TGTGCCAGCAGTCGAAGCCCAGGGTTAGACTATGGCTACACCTTC	CASSRSPGLDYGYTF
TRBJ2-7	.	TRBV10-3	once	TGTGCCACCAGACAGGGAGGGTCCTACGAGCAGTACTTC	CATRQGGSYEQYF
TRBJ2-5	.	TRBV18	.	TGTGCCAGCTCCAGAGAACGACAGAATCAAGAGACCCAGTACTTC	CASSRERQNQETQYF
TRBJ1-2	TRBD1	TRBV5-4	once	TGTGCCAGCAGACGCGGTGGGACAGGGGGGGCGAGGGATGGCTACACCTTC	CASRRGGTGGARDGYTF
TRBJ1-2	.	TRBV6-1	few	TGTGCCAGCAGTCGGGGTCGTTTTTACTATGGCTACACCTTC	CASSRGRFYYGYTF
TRBJ2-1	TRBD2	TRBV6-4	.	TGTGCCAGCAGTGACCCGGGACTAGCGGGTAGTAATGAGCAGTTCTTC	CASSDPGLAGSNEQFF
TRBJ1-6	.	TRBV18	.	TGTGCCAGCTCGCCCGGGACTCCGAATTCACCCCTCCACTTT	CASSPGTPNSPLHF
TRBJ2-7	TRBD2	TRBV5-4	.	TGTGCCAGCAGCACAAATCCTAGCGGCTCCTACAAGCAGTACTTC	CASSTNPSGSYKQYF
TRBJ1-6	TRBD1	TRBV28	.	TGTGCCAGCAGCACAGGGGTTTCACCCCTCCACTTT	CASSTGVSPLHF
TRBJ2-7	.	TRBV5-4	.	TGTGCCAGCAGCTTGGGACAAATCTACGAGCAGTACTTC	CASSLGQIYEQYF
TRBJ2-1	TRBD2	TRBV25-1	.	TGTGCCAGCAGTGTTCGCCCTAGCGGCATCTACAATGAGCAGTTCTTC	CASSVRPSGIYNEQFF
TRBJ1-5	.	TRBV30	.	TGTGCCTGGGGTTGGGGGGATCAGCCCCAGCATTTT	CAWGWGDQPQHF
TRBJ1-2	.	TRBV2	few	TGTGCCAGCAGTGAAGAATTCACGAGTGGCTACACCTTC	CASSEEFTSGYTF
TRBJ1-3	.	TRBV5-1	once	TGCGCCAGCAGGCCGAGCTCTGGAAACACCATATATTTT	CASRPSSGNTIYF
TRBJ1-4	TRBD1	TRBV19	.	TGTGCCAGTAGTATAGATCCTGGACAGGAGGGTGAAAAACTGTTTTTT	CASSIDPGQEGEKLFF
TRBJ2-5	TRBD2	TRBV2	.	TGTGCCAGCAACCGACTAGCGGGAGGGCTGGAGACCCAGTACTTC	CASNRLAGGLETQYF
TRBJ1-4	TRBD1	TRBV5-1	.	TGCGCCAGCAGCTTAGGACAGGGACAGGAAAAACTGTTTTTT	CASSLGQGQEKLFF
TRBJ2-3	TRBD2	TRBV6-1	few	TGTGCCAGCAGTGAAAGGACTAGCGGGAGTGGGGATACGCAGTATTTT	CASSERTSGSGDTQYF
TRBJ2-1	TRBD2	TRBV5-8	.	TGTGCCAGCAGCTTTGAGGCCGGGACTAGCGGGGCTAATGAGCAGTTCTTC	CASSFEAGTSGANEQFF
TRBJ1-5	.	TRBV6-5	.	TGTGCCAGCAGTTACGGATCTTCGGGTCAGCCCCAGCATTTT	CASSYGSSGQPQHF
TRBJ2-5	TRBD1	TRBV29-1	.	TGCAGCGTATTGGCAGGGGGAGAGACCCAGTACTTC	CSVLAGGETQYF
TRBJ2-7	.	TRBV6-1	.	TGTGCCAGCAGCTGGGGGACTTCAACCTACGAGCAGTACTTC	CASSWGTSTYEQYF
TRBJ2-7	.	TRBV5-4	few	TGTGCCAGCAGCCAGGTCGGTTCCTACGAGCAGTACTTC	CASSQVGSYEQYF
TRBJ1-3	.	TRBV5-1	.	TGCGCCAGCAGCTCGCAGGGGTACGGAAACACCATATATTTT	CASSSQGYGNTIYF